Below, 14 T cell receptor beta chains from the same sample are listed, as sequenced in a study of CD8+CD57+ T cells in acquired aplastic anemia (dated by TCRdb to 2016 to 2019). TCRdb lists the instrument as Illumina HiSeq 2000. Genomic DNA served as template for TCR beta VDJ combination and CDR3 sequence profiling. The public reads were quality trimmed at Q25 with fastp and then assembled into clones with MiXCR by TCRdb, keeping productive beta chains. Each entry merges the rows of one CDR3 protein and shows their most common DNA and genes. This sample holds hundreds of thousands of distinct CDR3 sequences; 45% to 50% were observed only once. Clones ranked in the top ten supply over 7.5% of the sample. The patients picked for sequencing were ones in whom flow cytometry had shown an expansion of CD8+CD57+ cells. The sample taken for sequencing was sorted CD4+, CD8+, or CD8+CD57+ T cells (not recorded which) from PBMCs. Receptors were obtained from a human donor with aplastic anemia.

The V and J genes are TRBV12-3 or TRBV12-4 and TRBJ1-2; 8 nucleotides match TRBD1. Trimming cost V 5 bases and J 4 bases; bases outside gene matches: 6. The CDR3 has 14 amino acids. For the CDR3, the DNA is TGTGCCAGCAGTCATGGACAGGGAATCTATGGCTACACCTTC. The encoded protein is CASSHGQGIYGYTF.

This chain uses TRBV5-1 with TRBJ1-1; D is unresolved. Germline V CDR1 and CDR2: SGHRS, YFSETQ. V lost 0 bases and J 4 bases, leaving 10 bases between the germline ends. The CDR3 is 14 amino acids. The CDR3 nucleotides read TGCGCCAGCAGCTTGGCCGCTCTGGGCACTGAAGCTTTCTTT. Amino acid sequence: CASSLAALGTEAFF.

The genes are TRBV12-3 or TRBV12-4 and TRBJ2-3; 11 positions match TRBD2. After removal of 6 bases from V and 3 bases from J, the junction contained 14 bases not matched to a gene. CDR3 length: 18 residues. In DNA form, the CDR3 reads TGTGCCAGCAGGGGGACTGAACTAGCGGGAGTTTCGACAGATACGCAGTATTTT. Protein product: CASRGTELAGVSTDTQYF.

The chain employs TRBV25-1 and TRBJ2-2; TRBD2 is a possible D gene (6 bases). The germline V gene has CDR1 MGHDK and CDR2 SYGVNS. V dropped 3 bases and J dropped 6 bases, with 11 bases sitting between them. This CDR3 region has 14 residues. The CDR3 bases are TGTGCCAGCAGTGACGGCGGGATCCCCGGGGAGCTGTTTTTT. Translated, it gives CASSDGGIPGELFF.

For this clonotype: Sequence at one end of the junction differs from germline and may be a read error. This chain uses TRBV7-9 with TRBJ1-6; D is undetermined. From germline, CDR1 is SEHNR and CDR2 FQNEAQ (reference sequence). CDR3 length: 11 amino acids. CDR3 DNA: TGTGCCAGCAGCATCATCTCACCCCCCCACTTT. It codes for CASSIISPPHF.

The chain combines TRBV19 with TRBJ2-7; perhaps TRBD2 as D (5 bases). The length of the CDR3 is 14 residues. Trimming took 3 bases from V and 6 from J, leaving 15 bases between them. The germline V gene encodes CDR1 LNHDA and CDR2 SQIVND (reference sequence). The CDR3 sequence is CASSIRGQAPEQYF. The DNA of the CDR3 is TGTGCCAGTAGTATTCGCGGGCAGGCCCCCGAGCAGTACTTC.

This clonotype was recorded a few times. This chain uses TRBV10-3 with TRBJ2-7, with D possibly TRBD2 on 6 matching bases. Between the trimmed V and J ends, which lost 5 bases and 7 bases, there was a span of 18 bases. The CDR3 length is 14 residues. Germline V gene sequence: CDR1 ENHRY, CDR2 SYGVKD. The CDR3 loop is CAISWEALGLEQYF. The DNA for the CDR3 is TGTGCCATCAGTTGGGAGGCATTGGGGCTGGAGCAGTACTTC.

The chain uses TRBV7-8 and TRBJ2-7; TRBD1 might be the D (5 bases). The V and J ends lost 5 bases and 3 bases respectively, with 20 bases between them. Germline CDR1 and CDR2: SGHVS and FQNEAQ. This CDR3 comprises 16 residues. The CDR3 loop reads CASSQGLWQGNYEQYF. CDR3 sequence (DNA): TGTGCCAGCAGCCAAGGTCTATGGCAGGGTAACTACGAGCAGTACTTC.

This clonotype was recorded many times. The genes are TRBV27 and TRBJ1-6; 8 bases map to TRBD1. With 3 bases clipped from V and 7 bases from J, the junction kept 2 bases outside the gene matches. Germline CDR1 and CDR2: MNHEY and SMNVEV (reference sequence). CDR3 length: 14 residues. CDR3 sequence: CASSFTGGNSPLHF. As DNA, the CDR3 is TGTGCCAGCAGTTTTACAGGGGGGAATTCACCCCTCCACTTT.

The chain combines TRBV10-3 with TRBJ1-6, with D perhaps TRBD1 (5 bases). The V and J ends lost 0 bases and 13 bases respectively, with 13 bases between them. Germline assignment: CDR1 ENHRY and CDR2 SYGVKD. The CDR3 is 14 residues long. CDR3 residues: CAISESDRIFPLHF. CDR3 nucleotides: TGTGCCATCAGTGAGTCAGACAGAATATTCCCCCTCCACTTT.

This clonotype has at least ten counts. The genes are TRBV5-6 and TRBJ2-1, with TRBD1 as a possible D gene (5 bases). The V end lost 0 bases, the J end lost 0 bases, and 7 bases lay between the germline ends. The CDR3 sequence is 15 residues long. Germline V lookup: CDR1 SGHDT, CDR2 YYEEEE. CDR3 coding DNA: TGTGCCAGCAGCTTGGGGCAGGGCTCCTACAATGAGCAGTTCTTC. Protein: CASSLGQGSYNEQFF.

There are a few counts of this clonotype. One junction end disagrees with the germline gene, perhaps due to a read error. The chain has TRBV28 and TRBJ2-1; TRBD2 matches at 11 bases. The germline CDR1 and CDR2 sequences are MDHEN and SYDVKM. CDR3 length equals 14 residues. The CDR3 sequence is CASILAGGYNEQFF. The CDR3 region has the DNA TGTGCCAGCATTTTAGCGGGAGGGTACAATGAGCAGTTCTTC.

This clonotype was counted many times. The V gene is TRBV9, the J gene TRBJ2-7, with D unresolved. Trimming removed 0 bases at V and 5 bases at J, with 12 bases between. From germline, CDR1 is SGDLS and CDR2 YYNGEE. The CDR3 runs 14 residues. CDR3 protein: CASSVGAHRNEQYF. In DNA, the CDR3 is TGTGCCAGCAGCGTAGGGGCCCATAGGAACGAGCAGTACTTC.

This clonotype has just one count. V is TRBV12-5 and J is TRBJ2-1; D tentatively reads TRBD1 or TRBD2 (6 bases each). Trimming removed 2 bases at V and 2 bases at J, with 10 bases between. The CDR3 totals 15 residues. Germline CDR1 is LGHNT and CDR2 is FRNRAP. CDR3 loop: CASGLLGGTYNEQFF. CDR3 sequence (DNA): TGTGCTAGTGGTTTGTTAGGGGGGACCTACAATGAGCAGTTCTTC.